These 25 T cell receptor beta chains were sequenced from one sample in a study of blood T cell repertoires in COVID-19. Profiled with immunoSEQ multiplex PCR; TCRdb holds only in-frame clones, not every one. The data hold approximately 150,000 clones, with around 79% observed a single time. Material for sequencing was peripheral blood. Receptor source: a woman in her sixties with COVID-19, enrolled during active disease.

The chain couples TRBV5-4 to TRBJ1-2; 10 nucleotides agree with TRBD1. CDR1 is SGHNT, CDR2 YYREEE, per germline (reference sequence). V shed 4 bases, J shed 8 bases, and the junction held 5 bases outside the gene matches. This CDR3 is built from 13 residues. The CDR3, as DNA: TGTGCCAGCAGCCGGGACAGGGGCTGGGGCTACACCTTC. Translated, it gives CASSRDRGWGYTF.

The rearrangement uses TRBV18 and TRBJ1-6; 7 nucleotides align to TRBD1. The CDR3 is 14 amino acids. V gave up 5 bases and J gave up 7 bases; unmatched junction bases: 5. Germline V gene lookup returns CDR1 KGHSH and CDR2 LQKENI. The CDR3 here is CASSSGQQNSPLHF. CDR3 DNA: TGTGCCAGCTCATCGGGACAGCAAAATTCACCCCTCCACTTT.

Only one count was recorded for this clone. This sequence joins TRBV6-1 and TRBJ1-2; a possible D gene is TRBD1 (5 bases). Deletions cut 1 base from V and 4 bases from J, with 10 bases between. CDR1 and CDR2 (germline): MNHNS, SASEGT. This CDR3 is built from 14 residues. The CDR3 loop is CASSEVTAVYGYTF. DNA for the CDR3: TGTGCCAGCAGTGAAGTGACAGCAGTCTATGGCTACACCTTC.

The gene calls are TRBV19 and TRBJ1-2, with 7 nucleotides matching TRBD1. The trim removed 5 bases at V and 1 base at J, leaving 10 bases unmatched. CDR1 and CDR2 (germline): LNHDA, SQIVND (reference sequence). This CDR3 contains 16 residues. The CDR3 nucleotides read TGTGCCAGTAGTGTGACCGGGACAGCCTTTAACTATGGCTACACCTTC. Residues: CASSVTGTAFNYGYTF.

The chain recombines TRBV2 with TRBJ2-1; 10 nucleotides align to TRBD1. Germline loops: CDR1 SNHLY, CDR2 FYNNEI. The ends lost 7 bases at V and 9 bases at J; junction bases unmatched: 6. This CDR3 comprises 13 residues. CDR3 DNA sequence: TGTGCCAGCACTCCGGGACAGGGGAGTGAGCAGTTCTTC. As protein: CASTPGQGSEQFF. The full variable domain, rest sourced from reference TRBV2 and TRBJ2-1, is EPEVTQTPSHQVTQMGQEVILRCVPISNHLYFYWYRQILGQKVEFLVSFYNNEISEKSEIFDDQFSVERPDGSNFTLKIRSTKLEDSAMYFCASTPGQGSEQFFGPGTRLTVL.

This clone occurred once. This chain connects TRBV15 to TRBJ2-1; D is ambiguous. V lost 0 bases and J 8 bases, leaving 11 bases between the germline ends. Germline V gives CDR1 LNHNV, CDR2 YYDKDF (reference sequence). The CDR3 extends over 14 amino acids. CDR3 loop: CATSRDRRVDEQFF. The CDR3 nucleotides are TGTGCCACCAGCAGAGATCGCCGGGTGGATGAGCAGTTCTTC.

The chain has TRBV6-2 or TRBV6-3 and TRBJ1-2; no clear D gene. Germline CDR1 is MNHEY and CDR2 is SVGEGT. The length of the CDR3 is 11 residues. Trimming shortened V by 5 bases and J by 5 bases, and 6 bases separated the two germline ends. CDR3 sequence (DNA): TGTGCCAGCAGTGATCTATATGGCTACACCTTC. Residues: CASSDLYGYTF.

The chain recombines TRBV28 with TRBJ2-3; the D gene is possibly TRBD2 (7 bases). The germline V gene has CDR1 MDHEN and CDR2 SYDVKM. This CDR3 contains 16 residues. Trimming removed 6 bases from V and 2 bases from J, with 18 bases in between. In DNA form, the CDR3 reads TGTGCCAGCAGCCCACCTGGGGCGGGGGCCACAGATACGCAGTATTTT. Protein product: CASSPPGAGATDTQYF.

The chain links TRBV5-4 to TRBJ1-1, with 7 bases that match TRBD1. The V segment lost 1 base and the J segment 8 bases; nucleotides outside the gene matches: 14. This CDR3 is built from 16 residues. Germline V gene data show CDR1 as SGHNT and CDR2 as YYREEE (reference sequence). As DNA, the CDR3 is TGTGCCAGCAGCTTGATAGGGGGCGCTGTTCGGGCCGAAGCTTTCTTT. It specifies CASSLIGGAVRAEAFF.

The chain couples TRBV3-1 (or the pseudogene TRBV3-2) to TRBJ2-5; 7 nucleotides agree with TRBD2. V trimming: 1 base; J trimming: 2 bases; junction bases outside the gene matches: 10. CDR3 length: 17 amino acids. Looked up from germline, CDR1 is LGHDT and CDR2 is YNNKEL (reference sequence). CDR3 region: CASSQGWGGSGQETQYF. The CDR3 DNA follows: TGTGCCAGCAGCCAAGGTTGGGGGGGTAGTGGGCAAGAGACCCAGTACTTC.

The chain employs TRBV9 and TRBJ1-2; D unclear. The V end lost 2 bases, the J end lost 6 bases, and 11 bases lay between the germline ends. Germline CDR1 reads SGDLS; CDR2 reads YYNGEE. The CDR3 is made up of 13 amino acids. Here the CDR3 DNA reads TGTGCCAGCAGCGTTAACCTAGACGATGGCTACACCTTC. This translates into CASSVNLDDGYTF.

The chain joins TRBV19 to TRBJ1-6, with D hard to call. Trimming took off 3 bases at V and 9 bases at J, with 6 bases between the two ends. The length of the CDR3 is 12 residues. Germline CDR1 is LNHDA and CDR2 is SQIVND (reference sequence). The CDR3 sequence: CASSIRSSPLHF. CDR3 in DNA: TGTGCCAGTAGTATCCGGAGTTCACCCCTCCACTTT.

V gene TRBV15 combines with J gene TRBJ2-1; D is unresolved. Deletions cut 5 bases from V and 6 bases from J, with 11 bases between. The CDR3 is 13 residues long. Germline V gives CDR1 LNHNV, CDR2 YYDKDF (reference sequence). CDR3 DNA sequence: TGTGCCACCAGCGTCGAGAGGATCAATGAGCAGTTCTTC. Protein sequence: CATSVERINEQFF.

V gene TRBV5-1 combines with J gene TRBJ2-5, with TRBD2 matching 7 bases. Germline CDR1 is SGHRS and CDR2 is YFSETQ. The CDR3 length is 14 residues. J gave up 3 bases and V 1 base, and 3 bases lay outside the gene matches. DNA for the CDR3: TGCGCCAGCAGCTTGAGAAGCGGGGAAGAGACCCAGTACTTC. Translation gives CASSLRSGEETQYF.

This chain joins TRBV6-6 and TRBJ2-7; tentatively, D is TRBD1 (5 bases). This CDR3 comprises 12 residues. V lost 2 bases and J 6 bases, leaving 8 bases between the germline ends. Germline values: CDR1 MNHNY, CDR2 SVGAGI (reference sequence). CDR3 DNA: TGTGCCAGCAGTTACGCAGGGCCCGAGCAGTACGTC. It translates to CASSYAGPEQYV.

The chain recombines TRBV11-2 with TRBJ1-6; D not certain. The V gene's germline CDR1 is SGHAT and CDR2 FQNNGV. The V gene lost 1 base and the J gene lost 6 bases, with 13 bases spanning the gap. The CDR3 totals 16 residues. The CDR3 nucleotides are TGTGCCAGCAGCTTAGTAGGAGGCCCGCTTAATTCACCCCTCCACTTT. Protein product: CASSLVGGPLNSPLHF.

The chain recombines TRBV19 with TRBJ1-2; TRBD1 agrees at 8 bases. The CDR3 extends over 17 amino acids. V was pared by 4 bases and J by 4 bases, with 14 bases of the junction left unmatched. CDR1 is LNHDA and CDR2 is SQIVND in the germline V gene (reference sequence). CDR3 nucleotide sequence: TGTGCCAGTAGTACCTTCTCCGGGACAGGCTCGGTCTATGGCTACACCTTC. This encodes CASSTFSGTGSVYGYTF.

In this sample, this clone turned up a few times. This chain connects TRBV14 to TRBJ1-6, with D perhaps matching TRBD1 (5 bases). The CDR3 extends over 14 amino acids. The ends were cut back, 1 base at V and 7 bases at J, with 8 bases in the middle. CDR1 and CDR2 (germline): SGHDN, FVKESK. In nucleotides, the CDR3 is TGTGCCAGCAGCCAAGGCAGGGAAAATTCACCCCTCCACTTT. Amino acid sequence: CASSQGRENSPLHF.

This rearrangement joins TRBV28 to TRBJ2-1; 10 nucleotides line up with TRBD2. The CDR3 has 17 amino acids. The junction had 13 bases not matched to a gene; V was cut back by 4 bases and J by 7 bases. Looked up from germline, CDR1 is MDHEN and CDR2 is SYDVKM. CDR3 in amino acids: CASSSPILAGVGNEQFF. In DNA form, the CDR3 reads TGTGCCAGCAGTTCGCCAATTCTAGCGGGAGTGGGAAATGAGCAGTTCTTC.

This clone was seen more than once but under ten times. The gene calls are TRBV6-1 and TRBJ1-2; no reliable D call. CDR3 length: 14 residues. V was clipped by 1 base and J by 6 bases, with 12 bases between them. From germline, CDR1 is MNHNS and CDR2 SASEGT. The CDR3 reads CASSEVATVDGYTF. CDR3 DNA sequence: TGTGCCAGCAGTGAAGTGGCTACAGTTGATGGCTACACCTTC.

The CDR3 DNA reads as TGTGCCAGCAGCTTAGGGACTAGTCTCAATGAGCAGTTCTTC. It specifies CASSLGTSLNEQFF. V usage is TRBV7-8 and J usage is TRBJ2-1; TRBD2 matches at 7 bases. In germline, CDR1 is SGHVS, CDR2 FQNEAQ. The V and J ends lost 1 base and 6 bases, in that order; junction bases with no gene match: 3. This CDR3 has 14 amino acids.

This chain connects TRBV10-3 to TRBJ2-5, with TRBD2 matching over 10 bases. CDR1 and CDR2 (germline): ENHRY, SYGVKD. J lost 5 bases, V lost 4 bases, and 7 bases had no gene match. CDR3 size: 15 residues. The chain's CDR3 is CAISGVAGGVETQYF. The CDR3 coding sequence is TGTGCCATCAGTGGAGTAGCGGGAGGAGTCGAGACCCAGTACTTC.

The chain recombines TRBV19 with TRBJ1-3; no reliable D call. Looked up from germline, CDR1 is LNHDA and CDR2 is SQIVND (reference sequence). V lost 10 bases and J lost 2, with 12 bases in between. The CDR3 consists of 13 residues. CDR3 protein: CATRVTPGNTIYF. The CDR3 nucleotides read TGTGCCACCCGAGTTACCCCTGGAAACACCATATATTTT.

The chain couples TRBV24-1 to TRBJ2-3; tentative D call: TRBD2 (5 bases). The CDR3 totals 14 residues. Germline CDR1 is KGHDR and CDR2 is SFDVKD. Trimming cost V 5 bases and J 0 bases, with 8 bases left between them. The CDR3 loop is CATSGGASTDTQYF. For the CDR3, the DNA is TGTGCCACCAGTGGGGGAGCTAGCACAGATACGCAGTATTTT.

The V call is TRBV13, the J call TRBJ2-1; perhaps TRBD1 as D (6 bases). Germline CDR1 PRHDT, CDR2 FYEKMQ (reference sequence). The CDR3 is 16 amino acids. V was clipped by 3 bases and J by 3 bases, with 15 bases between them. The CDR3 DNA sequence: TGTGCCAGCAGCTTTAGGACAGCTACCGACTACAATGAGCAGTTCTTC. It translates to CASSFRTATDYNEQFF.